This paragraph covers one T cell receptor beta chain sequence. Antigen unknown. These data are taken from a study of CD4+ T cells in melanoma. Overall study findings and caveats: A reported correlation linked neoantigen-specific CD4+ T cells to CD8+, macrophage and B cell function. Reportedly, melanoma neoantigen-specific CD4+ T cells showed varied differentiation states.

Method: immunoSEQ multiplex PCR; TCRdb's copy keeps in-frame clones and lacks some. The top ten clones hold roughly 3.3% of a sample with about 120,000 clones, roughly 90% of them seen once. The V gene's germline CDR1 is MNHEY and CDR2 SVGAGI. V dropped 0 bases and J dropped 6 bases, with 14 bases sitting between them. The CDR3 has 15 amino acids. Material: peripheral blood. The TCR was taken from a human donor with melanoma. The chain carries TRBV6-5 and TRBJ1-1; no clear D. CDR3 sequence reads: CASSYSMNSPAEAFF. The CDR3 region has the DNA TGTGCCAGCAGTTACTCGATGAACAGCCCCGCTGAAGCTTTCTTT.